This entry describes one TCR beta chain. Reverse transcription of roughly 0.5 to 1 ug RNA used random hexamers. TCRdb re-called the immunoSEQ multiplex PCR reads through MiXCR, storing one row per CDR3 protein. The sample records some 200,000 distinct CDR3 sequences, approximately 95% being singletons. The entry originates in a study of CD8 T cells in Susac syndrome. The sequence was obtained from a human donor with Susac syndrome. Sequencing was carried out using CD4+ T cells from PBMCs.

CDR3 sequence: CASSEGQPGNTIYF. CDR3 DNA: TGCGCCAGCAGCGAGGGACAGCCTGGAAACACCATATATTTT. The chain combines TRBV5-1 with TRBJ1-3; TRBD1 agrees at 7 bases. Germline V gene lookup returns CDR1 SGHRS and CDR2 YFSETQ. The CDR3 is made up of 14 amino acids. Unmatched junction bases numbered 3, after V lost 4 bases and J lost 2 bases.